The 11 T cell receptor beta chains listed next were all sequenced from one sample in a study of CD8 T cells in Susac syndrome. cDNA came from 0.5 to 1 ug RNA primed by random hexamers. TCRdb independently ran MiXCR on the immunoSEQ multiplex PCR reads; one entry per CDR3 protein. The table shows roughly 130,000 distinct CDR3 sequences, with over 90% occurring only once. The source material was CD4+ T cells from PBMCs. The receptors originated from a human donor in good health.

V and J are TRBV7-2 and TRBJ2-5; the match to TRBD2 covers 8 bases. The CDR3 has 15 residues. The V segment lost 5 bases and the J segment 0 bases; nucleotides outside the gene matches: 5. The germline V gene encodes CDR1 SGHTA and CDR2 FQGNSA. CDR3 region: CASSVPGGNQETQYF. Written as DNA, the CDR3 is TGTGCCAGCAGCGTTCCGGGGGGGAACCAAGAGACCCAGTACTTC.

The chain couples TRBV6-1 to TRBJ1-3; no clear D. The CDR3 covers 14 residues. Germline V gene data show CDR1 as MNHNS and CDR2 as SASEGT. V was clipped by 2 bases and J by 1 base, with 6 bases between them. CDR3 in DNA: TGTGCCAGCAGTGAAAGGCATTCTGGAAACACCATATATTTT. Translation: CASSERHSGNTIYF.

V is TRBV18 and J is TRBJ2-1; no definite D call. The CDR3 is made up of 13 amino acids. Germline assignment: CDR1 KGHSH and CDR2 LQKENI. Trimming removed 3 bases from V and 3 bases from J, with 6 bases in between. CDR3 coding DNA: TGTGCCAGCTCACCGGCCAGCTACAATGAGCAGTTCTTC. Translation gives CASSPASYNEQFF. The complete variable domain, with remaining parts taken from reference TRBV18 and TRBJ2-1, reads NAGVMQNPRHLVRRRGQEARLRCSPMKGHSHVYWYRQLPEEGLKFMVYLQKENIIDESGMPKERFSAEFPKEGPSILRIQQVVRGDSAAYFCASSPASYNEQFFGPGTRLTVL.

The count of this clonotype is one. This rearrangement joins TRBV19 to TRBJ2-5, with D uncertain. CDR1 and CDR2 (germline): LNHDA, SQIVND (reference sequence). Between the trimmed V and J ends, which lost 3 bases and 2 bases, there was a span of 13 bases. CDR3 size: 15 residues. In DNA, the CDR3 is TGTGCCAGTAGTATCTTGGCAGCACCTCAAGAGACCCAGTACTTC. Residues: CASSILAAPQETQYF.

The rearrangement links TRBV15 to TRBJ2-3; TRBD2 is a possible D gene (7 bases). Germline V gene sequence: CDR1 LNHNV, CDR2 YYDKDF (reference sequence). The CDR3 contains 15 residues. V gave up 9 bases and J gave up 0 bases, with 16 bases separating them. The CDR3 spells CATGWTRGSTDTQYF. The DNA for the CDR3 is TGTGCCACTGGATGGACTAGGGGGAGCACAGATACGCAGTATTTT.

As for this clonotype: An end of the junction does not agree with germline; a read error may underlie this. V usage is TRBV18 and J usage is TRBJ2-7; 7 bases fit TRBD1. This CDR3 region has 12 residues. Germline V gene lookup returns CDR1 KGHSH and CDR2 LQKENI. The DNA of the CDR3 is TGTGCCACCTCACAGGGGTCCTACGAGCAGTACTTC. Its protein is CATSQGSYEQYF.

The chain's CDR3 is CASSGIRGEKLFF. CDR3 nucleotides: TGTGCCAGCAGTGGGATCCGCGGGGAAAAACTGTTTTTT. The chain is built from TRBV2 and TRBJ1-4, with unresolved D. V was trimmed by 4 bases and J by 8 bases, leaving 11 bases between them. Germline values: CDR1 SNHLY, CDR2 FYNNEI. This CDR3 comprises 13 residues.

The count of this clonotype is one. This chain connects TRBV4-2 to TRBJ2-5, with 7 positions matching TRBD1. The germline CDR1 and CDR2 sequences are LGHNA and YNFKEQ. The CDR3 has 16 residues. The J segment lost 2 bases and the V segment lost 0 bases, leaving 6 bases of the junction unmatched. The CDR3 nucleotides read TGTGCCAGCAGCCAAGAGGGAACCAGGGGGCAAGAGACCCAGTACTTC. Translation gives CASSQEGTRGQETQYF.

The gene calls are TRBV6-5 and TRBJ2-2, with D possibly matching TRBD1 (5 bases). The V end lost 10 bases, the J end lost 2 bases, and 17 bases lay between the germline ends. CDR3 length equals 15 residues. CDR1 and CDR2 from the germline V gene are MNHEY and SVGAGI. CDR3 amino acids: CATSSRQGNTGELFF. The CDR3 bases are TGTGCCACGTCATCGAGGCAGGGAAACACCGGGGAGCTGTTTTTT.

This chain uses TRBV20-1 with TRBJ1-1; 9 nucleotides align to TRBD1. The CDR3 length is 13 residues. CDR1 is DFQATT and CDR2 is SNEGSKA in the germline V gene (reference sequence). The V segment lost 5 bases and the J segment 10 bases; nucleotides outside the gene matches: 11. CDR3 bases: TGCAGTGCTGACCGGGACAGGGACTTCGTAGCTTTCTTT. Translated: CSADRDRDFVAFF.

This clonotype occurred a few times. CDR3 coding DNA: TGTGCCAGCAGCCCGAGGACAGGTGGAGGCTACGAGCAGTACTTC. This encodes CASSPRTGGGYEQYF. The chain combines TRBV7-6 with TRBJ2-7; 7 bases agree with TRBD1. Losses at the gene ends were 5 bases for V and 3 bases for J; bases not matched to a gene: 10. CDR1 and CDR2 (germline): SGHVS, FNYEAQ. The CDR3 extends over 15 amino acids.